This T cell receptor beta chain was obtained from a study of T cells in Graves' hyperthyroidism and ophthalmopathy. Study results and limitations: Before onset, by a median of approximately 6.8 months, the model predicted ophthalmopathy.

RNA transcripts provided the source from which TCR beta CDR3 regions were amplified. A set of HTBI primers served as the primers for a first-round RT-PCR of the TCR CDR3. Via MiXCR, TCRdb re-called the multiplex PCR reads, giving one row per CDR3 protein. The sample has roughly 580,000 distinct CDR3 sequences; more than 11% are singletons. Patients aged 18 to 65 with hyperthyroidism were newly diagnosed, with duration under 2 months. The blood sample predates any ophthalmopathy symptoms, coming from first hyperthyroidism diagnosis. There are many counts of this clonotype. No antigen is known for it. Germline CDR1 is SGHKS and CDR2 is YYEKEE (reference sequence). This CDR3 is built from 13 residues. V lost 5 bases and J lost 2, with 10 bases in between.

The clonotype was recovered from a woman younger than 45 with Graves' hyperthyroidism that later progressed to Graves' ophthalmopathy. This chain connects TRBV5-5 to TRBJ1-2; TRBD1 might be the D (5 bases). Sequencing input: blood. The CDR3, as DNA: TGTGCCAGCAGTGGGCGGGGGAACTATGGCTACACCTTC. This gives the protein CASSGRGNYGYTF.